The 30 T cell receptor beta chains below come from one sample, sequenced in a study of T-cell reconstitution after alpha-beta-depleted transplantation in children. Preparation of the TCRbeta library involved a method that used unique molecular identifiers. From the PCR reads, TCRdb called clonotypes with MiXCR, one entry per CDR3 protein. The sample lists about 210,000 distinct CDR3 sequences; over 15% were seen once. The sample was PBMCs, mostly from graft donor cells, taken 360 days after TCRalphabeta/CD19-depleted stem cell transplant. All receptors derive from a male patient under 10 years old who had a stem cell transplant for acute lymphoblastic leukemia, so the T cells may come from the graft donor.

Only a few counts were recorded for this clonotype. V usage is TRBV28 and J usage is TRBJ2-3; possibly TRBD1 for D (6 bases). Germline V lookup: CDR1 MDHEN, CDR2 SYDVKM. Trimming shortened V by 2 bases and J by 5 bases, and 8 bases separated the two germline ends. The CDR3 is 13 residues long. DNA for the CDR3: TGTGCCAGCAGTTTAGACAGGCAAGATACGCAGTATTTT. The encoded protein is CASSLDRQDTQYF.

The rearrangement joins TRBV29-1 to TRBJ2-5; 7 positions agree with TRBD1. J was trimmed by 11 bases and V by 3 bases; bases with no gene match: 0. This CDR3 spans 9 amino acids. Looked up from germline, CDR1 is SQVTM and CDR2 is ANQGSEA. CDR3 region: CSVEGQQYF. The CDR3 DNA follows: TGCAGCGTTGAGGGACAGCAGTACTTC.

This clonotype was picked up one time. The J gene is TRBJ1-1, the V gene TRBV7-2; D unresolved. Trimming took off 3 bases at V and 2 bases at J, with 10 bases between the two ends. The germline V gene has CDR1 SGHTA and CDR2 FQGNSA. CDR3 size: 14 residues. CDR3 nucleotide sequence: TGTGCCAGCAGCTTTACGGGGAGTAACACTGAAGCTTTCTTT. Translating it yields CASSFTGSNTEAFF.

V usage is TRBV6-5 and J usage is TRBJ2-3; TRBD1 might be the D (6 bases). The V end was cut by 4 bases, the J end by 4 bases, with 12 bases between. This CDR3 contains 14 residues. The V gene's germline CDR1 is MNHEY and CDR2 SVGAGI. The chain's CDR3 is CASSSAHRADTQYF. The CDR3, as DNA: TGTGCCAGCAGTTCCGCCCACAGGGCAGATACGCAGTATTTT.

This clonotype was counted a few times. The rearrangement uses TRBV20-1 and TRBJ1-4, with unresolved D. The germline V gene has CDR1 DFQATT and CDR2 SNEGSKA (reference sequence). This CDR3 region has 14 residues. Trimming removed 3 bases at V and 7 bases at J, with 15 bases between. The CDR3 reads CSASTGRSGEKLFF. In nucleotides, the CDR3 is TGCAGTGCTAGTACGGGCAGGTCTGGTGAAAAACTGTTTTTT.

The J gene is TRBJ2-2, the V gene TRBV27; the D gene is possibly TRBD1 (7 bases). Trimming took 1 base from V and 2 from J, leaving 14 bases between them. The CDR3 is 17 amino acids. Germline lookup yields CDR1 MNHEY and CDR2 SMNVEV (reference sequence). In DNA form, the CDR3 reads TGTGCCAGCAGTTTATTTCAGGGGGGCCTCAACACCGGGGAGCTGTTTTTT. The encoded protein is CASSLFQGGLNTGELFF.

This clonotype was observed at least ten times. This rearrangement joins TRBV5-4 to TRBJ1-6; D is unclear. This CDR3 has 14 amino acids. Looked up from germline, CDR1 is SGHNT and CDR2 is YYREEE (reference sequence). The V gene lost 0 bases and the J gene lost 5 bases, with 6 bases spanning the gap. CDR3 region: CASSLARDNSPLHF. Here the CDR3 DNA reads TGTGCCAGCAGCTTGGCCAGAGATAATTCACCCCTCCACTTT.

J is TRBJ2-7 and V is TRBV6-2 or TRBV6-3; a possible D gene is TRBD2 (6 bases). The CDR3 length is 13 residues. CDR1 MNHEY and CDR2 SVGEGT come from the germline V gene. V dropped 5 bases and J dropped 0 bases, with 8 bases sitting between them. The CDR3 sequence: CASSGGNSYEQYF. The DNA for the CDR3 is TGTGCCAGCAGTGGGGGGAACTCCTACGAGCAGTACTTC.

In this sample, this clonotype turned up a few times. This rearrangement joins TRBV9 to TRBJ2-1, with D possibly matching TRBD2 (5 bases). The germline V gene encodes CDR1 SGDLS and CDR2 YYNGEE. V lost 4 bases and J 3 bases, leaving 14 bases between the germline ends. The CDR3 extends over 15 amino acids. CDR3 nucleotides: TGTGCCAGCAGCCCCCACCCCCGGGACTACAATGAGCAGTTCTTC. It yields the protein CASSPHPRDYNEQFF.

CDR3 loop: CATVRGGAETQYF. The DNA for the CDR3 is TGTGCCACCGTCCGGGGAGGAGCGGAGACCCAGTACTTC. This chain connects TRBV6-2 or TRBV6-3 to TRBJ2-5; possibly TRBD2 for D (6 bases). The germline V and J ends were trimmed by 10 bases and 5 bases, with 17 bases remaining between them. The V gene's germline CDR1 is MNHEY and CDR2 SVGEGT. The CDR3 is 13 amino acids.

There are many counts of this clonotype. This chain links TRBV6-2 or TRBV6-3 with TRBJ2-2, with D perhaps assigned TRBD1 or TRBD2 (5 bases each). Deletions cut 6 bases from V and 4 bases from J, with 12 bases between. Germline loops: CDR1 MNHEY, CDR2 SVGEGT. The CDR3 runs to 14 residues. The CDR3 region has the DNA TGTGCCAGCAGGGACTTTGGGGGCACCGGGGAGCTGTTTTTT. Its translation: CASRDFGGTGELFF.

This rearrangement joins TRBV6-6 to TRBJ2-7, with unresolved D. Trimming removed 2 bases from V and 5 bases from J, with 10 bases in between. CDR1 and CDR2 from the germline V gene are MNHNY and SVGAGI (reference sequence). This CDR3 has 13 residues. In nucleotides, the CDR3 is TGTGCCAGCAGTTACCCCCCGATCGACGAGCAGTACTTC. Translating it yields CASSYPPIDEQYF.

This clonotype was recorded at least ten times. CDR3 sequence (DNA): TGCGCCAGCGCCTGGACCGGGGGAGCTGGCTACACCTTC. It encodes CASAWTGGAGYTF. The chain has TRBV5-1 and TRBJ1-2; D is perhaps TRBD1 (5 bases). Trimming took 7 bases from V and 7 from J, leaving 17 bases between them. Germline lookup yields CDR1 SGHRS and CDR2 YFSETQ. The CDR3 is 13 amino acids.

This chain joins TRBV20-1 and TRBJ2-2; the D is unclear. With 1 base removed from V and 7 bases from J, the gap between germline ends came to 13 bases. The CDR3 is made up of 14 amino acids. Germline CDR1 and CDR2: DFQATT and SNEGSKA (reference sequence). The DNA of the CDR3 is TGCAGTGCTAGAGGCGGCCCGGGTGTCGGGGAGCTGTTTTTT. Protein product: CSARGGPGVGELFF.

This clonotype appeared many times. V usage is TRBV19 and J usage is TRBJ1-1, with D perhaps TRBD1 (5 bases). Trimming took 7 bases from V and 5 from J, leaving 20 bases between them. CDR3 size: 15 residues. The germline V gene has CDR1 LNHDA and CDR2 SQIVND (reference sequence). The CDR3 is CASTQTSGLGTEAFF. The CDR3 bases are TGTGCCAGTACCCAAACCTCGGGGCTCGGGACTGAAGCTTTCTTT.

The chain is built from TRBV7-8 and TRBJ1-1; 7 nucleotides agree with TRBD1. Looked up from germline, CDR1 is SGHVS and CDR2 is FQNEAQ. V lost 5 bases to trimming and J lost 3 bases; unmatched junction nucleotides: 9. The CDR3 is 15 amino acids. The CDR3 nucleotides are TGTGCCAGCAGCCCAGACCGGGACAGTCACACTGAAGCTTTCTTT. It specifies CASSPDRDSHTEAFF.

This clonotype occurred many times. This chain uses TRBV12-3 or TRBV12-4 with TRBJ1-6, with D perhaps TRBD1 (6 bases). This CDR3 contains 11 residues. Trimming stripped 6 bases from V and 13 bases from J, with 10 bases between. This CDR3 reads CASRQGPPLHF. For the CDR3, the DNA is TGTGCCAGCAGACAGGGACCCCCCCTCCACTTT.

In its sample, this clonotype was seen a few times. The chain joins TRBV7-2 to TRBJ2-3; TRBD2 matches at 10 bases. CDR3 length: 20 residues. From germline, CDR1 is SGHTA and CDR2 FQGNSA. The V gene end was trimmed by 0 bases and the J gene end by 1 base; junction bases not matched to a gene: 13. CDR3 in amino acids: CASSLADTSGGADGTDTQYF. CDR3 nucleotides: TGTGCCAGCAGCTTAGCCGATACAAGCGGGGGGGCCGACGGCACAGATACGCAGTATTTT.

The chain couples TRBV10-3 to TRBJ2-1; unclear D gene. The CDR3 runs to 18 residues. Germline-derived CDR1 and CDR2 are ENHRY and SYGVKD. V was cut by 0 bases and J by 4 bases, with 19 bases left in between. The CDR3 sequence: CAISESGAGGPLYNEQFF. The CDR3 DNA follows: TGTGCCATCAGTGAGTCAGGAGCAGGCGGACCCCTTTACAATGAGCAGTTCTTC.

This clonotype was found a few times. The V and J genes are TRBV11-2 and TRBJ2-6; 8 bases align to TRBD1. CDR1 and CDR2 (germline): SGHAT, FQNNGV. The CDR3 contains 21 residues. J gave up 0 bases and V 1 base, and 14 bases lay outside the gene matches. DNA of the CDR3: TGTGCCAGCAGCTTAGGGAGTTGGCGAGACAGGGGACTCTCTGGGGCCAACGTCCTGACTTTC. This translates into CASSLGSWRDRGLSGANVLTF.

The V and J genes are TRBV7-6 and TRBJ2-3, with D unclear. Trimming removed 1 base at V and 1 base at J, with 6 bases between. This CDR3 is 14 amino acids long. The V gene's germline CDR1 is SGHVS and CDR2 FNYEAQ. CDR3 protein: CASSLGVGTDTQYF. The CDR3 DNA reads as TGTGCCAGCAGCTTAGGGGTGGGCACAGATACGCAGTATTTT.

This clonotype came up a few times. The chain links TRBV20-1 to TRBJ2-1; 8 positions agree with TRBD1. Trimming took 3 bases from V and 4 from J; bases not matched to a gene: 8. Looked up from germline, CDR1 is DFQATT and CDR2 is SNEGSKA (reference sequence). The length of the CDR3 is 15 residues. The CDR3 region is CSARVSGQGYNEQFF. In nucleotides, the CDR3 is TGCAGTGCTAGGGTTTCCGGACAGGGATACAATGAGCAGTTCTTC.

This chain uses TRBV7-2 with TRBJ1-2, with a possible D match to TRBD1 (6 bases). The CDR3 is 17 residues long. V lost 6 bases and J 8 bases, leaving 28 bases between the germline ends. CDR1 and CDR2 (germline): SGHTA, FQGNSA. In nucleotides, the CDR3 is TGTGCCAGCAGGGTTAACACCCGACAGGTCCTGCTCTGGGGCTACACCTTC. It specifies CASRVNTRQVLLWGYTF. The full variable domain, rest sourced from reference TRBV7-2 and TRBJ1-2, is GAGVSQSPSNKVTEKGKDVELRCDPISGHTALYWYRQSLGQGLEFLIYFQGNSAPDKSGLPSDRFSAERTGGSVSTLTIQRTQQEDSAVYLCASRVNTRQVLLWGYTFGSGTRLTVV.

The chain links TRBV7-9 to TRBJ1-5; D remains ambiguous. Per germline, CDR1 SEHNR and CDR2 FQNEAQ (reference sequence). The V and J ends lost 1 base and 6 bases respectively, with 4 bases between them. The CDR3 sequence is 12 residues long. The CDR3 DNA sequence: TGTGCCAGCAGCTTAGGAGTTCAGCCCCAGCATTTT. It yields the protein CASSLGVQPQHF.

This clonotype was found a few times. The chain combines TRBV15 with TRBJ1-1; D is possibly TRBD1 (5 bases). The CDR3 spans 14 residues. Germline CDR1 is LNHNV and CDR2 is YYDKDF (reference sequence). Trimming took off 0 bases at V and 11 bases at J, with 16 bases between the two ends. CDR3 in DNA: TGTGCCACCAGCAGAGATAGGGGCTGGGATGACGCTTTCTTT. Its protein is CATSRDRGWDDAFF. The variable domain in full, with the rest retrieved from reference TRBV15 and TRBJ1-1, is DAMVIQNPRYQVTQFGKPVTLSCSQTLNHNVMYWYQQKSSQAPKLLFHYYDKDFNNEADTPDNFQSRRPNTSFCFLDIRSPGLGDTAMYLCATSRDRGWDDAFFGQGTRLTVV.

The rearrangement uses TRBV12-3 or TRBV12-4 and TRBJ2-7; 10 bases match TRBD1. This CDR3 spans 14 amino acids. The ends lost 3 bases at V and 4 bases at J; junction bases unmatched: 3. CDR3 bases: TGTGCCAGCAGTTTCCGGACAGGGGGATACGAGCAGTACTTC. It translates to CASSFRTGGYEQYF.

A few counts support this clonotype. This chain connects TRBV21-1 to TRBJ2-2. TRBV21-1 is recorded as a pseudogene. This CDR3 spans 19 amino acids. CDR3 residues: CASSKALHRVKVDTGELFF. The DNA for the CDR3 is TGTGCCAGCAGCAAAGCCCTCCACCGAGTTAAAGTGGACACCGGGGAGCTGTTTTTT.

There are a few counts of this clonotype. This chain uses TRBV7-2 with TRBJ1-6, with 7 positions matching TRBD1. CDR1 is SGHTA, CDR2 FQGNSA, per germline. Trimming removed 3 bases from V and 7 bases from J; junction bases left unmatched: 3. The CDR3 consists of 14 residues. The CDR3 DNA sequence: TGTGCCAGCAGCTTCCCAGGGGGGAATTCACCCCTCCACTTT. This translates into CASSFPGGNSPLHF.

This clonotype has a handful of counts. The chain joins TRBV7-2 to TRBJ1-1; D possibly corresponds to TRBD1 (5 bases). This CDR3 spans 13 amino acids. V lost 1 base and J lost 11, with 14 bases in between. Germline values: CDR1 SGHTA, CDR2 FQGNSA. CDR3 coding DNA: TGTGCCAGCAGCTTAGAATGGGGACGCGGGGCTTTCTTT. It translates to CASSLEWGRGAFF.

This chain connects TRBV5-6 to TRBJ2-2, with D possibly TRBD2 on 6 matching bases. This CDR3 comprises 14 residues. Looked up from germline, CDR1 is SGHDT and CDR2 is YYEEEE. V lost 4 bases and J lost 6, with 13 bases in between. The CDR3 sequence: CASSRDSRPGELFF. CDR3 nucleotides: TGTGCCAGCAGCCGGGACTCCCGGCCCGGGGAGCTGTTTTTT.